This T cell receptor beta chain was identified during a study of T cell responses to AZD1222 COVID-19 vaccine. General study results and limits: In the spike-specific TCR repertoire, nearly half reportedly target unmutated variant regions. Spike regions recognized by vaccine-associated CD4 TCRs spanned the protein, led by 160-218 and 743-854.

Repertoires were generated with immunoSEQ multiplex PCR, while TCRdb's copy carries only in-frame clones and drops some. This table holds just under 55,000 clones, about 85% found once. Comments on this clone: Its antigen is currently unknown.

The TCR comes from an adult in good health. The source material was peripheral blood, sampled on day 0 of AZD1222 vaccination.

The CDR3 DNA reads TGTGCCAGCAGATCCGGGGTCGGTGAAAAACTGTTTTTT. Amino acids: CASRSGVGEKLFF. V is TRBV12-3 or TRBV12-4 and J is TRBJ1-4; D call uncertain. The CDR3 is 13 residues long. V lost 6 bases, J lost 7 bases, and 12 bases lay in between.